Sequencing of this T cell receptor beta chain was carried out in a study of control samples from healthy donors and cancer patients. The CDR3 has 14 amino acids. V was pared by 4 bases and J by 11 bases, with 20 bases between. Looked up from germline, CDR1 is LNHDA and CDR2 is SQIVND (reference sequence). Clones were read by immunoSEQ multiplex PCR, and TCRdb kept only the in-frame ones, dropping some. The sample records approximately 150,000 clones, 91% being singletons. This TCR came from a man aged 18 to 29 in good health. The chain is built from TRBV19 and TRBJ1-1; D is undetermined. The specimen was blood. CDR3 in amino acids: CASSKRSALYTAFF. The CDR3 region has the DNA TGTGCCAGTAGTAAGAGGTCGGCACTCTATACGGCTTTCTTT.